This T cell receptor (beta chain) was retrieved from a study of blood T cell repertoires in COVID-19. Overall study context: Sample material is recorded as cDNA or gDNA derived from T cells, B-cell-depleted T cells, or PBMCs.

The CDR3 extends over 15 amino acids. Unmatched junction bases numbered 4, after V lost 2 bases and J lost 3 bases. The germline gives CDR1 SGDLS, CDR2 YYNGEE. As handled by the study authors: The assay estimated nucleated cells by amplifying reference gene primers. Using immunoSEQ multiplex PCR, the repertoire was profiled, and TCRdb retains in-frame clones only, with some absent. V, J and clone size derive from that table, while D and trimming were established from the DNA sequence. Among 210,000 or so clones listed, more than 60% were seen once. Sequenced sample: peripheral blood. The sequence came from a man aged 50 to 59 who had recovered from COVID-19. The chain carries TRBV9 and TRBJ2-1; 8 bases map to TRBD2. The DNA for the CDR3 is TGTGCCAGCAGCGTGTTGGCGGGAGGCTACAATGAGCAGTTCTTC. Translation: CASSVLAGGYNEQFF.